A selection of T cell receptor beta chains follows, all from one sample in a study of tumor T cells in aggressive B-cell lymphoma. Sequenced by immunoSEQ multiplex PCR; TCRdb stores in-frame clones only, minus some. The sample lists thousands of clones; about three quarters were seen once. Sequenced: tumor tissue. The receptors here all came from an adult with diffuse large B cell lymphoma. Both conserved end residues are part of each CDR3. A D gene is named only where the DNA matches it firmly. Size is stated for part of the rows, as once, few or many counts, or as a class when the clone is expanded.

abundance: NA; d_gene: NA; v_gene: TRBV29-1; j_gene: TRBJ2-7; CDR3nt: TGCAGCGCAAGGGGTGGTTCTAGCTCCTACGAGCAGTACTTC; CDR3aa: CSARGGSSSYEQYF
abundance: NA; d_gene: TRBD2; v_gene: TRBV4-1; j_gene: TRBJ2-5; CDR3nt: TGCGCCAGCAGCCAAGCACTAGCGTCGGACGAGACCCAGTACTTC; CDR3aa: CASSQALASDETQYF
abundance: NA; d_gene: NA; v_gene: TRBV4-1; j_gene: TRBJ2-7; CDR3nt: TGCGCCAGCAGCCAAGGGGGGGAAGCCTACGAGCAGTACTTC; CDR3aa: CASSQGGEAYEQYF
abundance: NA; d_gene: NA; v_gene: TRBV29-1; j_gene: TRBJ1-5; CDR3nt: TGCAGCGTTGCGTGGGGGGTCAGGCAGCCCCAGCATTTT; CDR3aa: CSVAWGVRQPQHF
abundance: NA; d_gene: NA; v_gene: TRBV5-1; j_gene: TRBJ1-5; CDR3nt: TGCGCCAGCAGCCCCATGGGGCAGAGCAATCAGCCCCAGCATTTT; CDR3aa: CASSPMGQSNQPQHF
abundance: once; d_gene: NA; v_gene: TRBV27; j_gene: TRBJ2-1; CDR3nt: TGTGCCAGCACCAAAACCACAGGGTTCAATGAGCAGTTCTTC; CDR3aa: CASTKTTGFNEQFF
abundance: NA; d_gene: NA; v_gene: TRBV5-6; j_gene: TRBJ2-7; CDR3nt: TGTGCCAGCAGCCTACGACGGAGCTACGAGCAGTACTTC; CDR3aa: CASSLRRSYEQYF
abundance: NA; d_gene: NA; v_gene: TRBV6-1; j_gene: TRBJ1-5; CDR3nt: TGTGCCAGCAGTGAAGAGGTACAGAACAATCAGCCCCAGCATTTT; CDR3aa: CASSEEVQNNQPQHF
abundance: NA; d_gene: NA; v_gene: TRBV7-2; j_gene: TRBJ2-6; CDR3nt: TGTGCCTCCAAGCGCGGGGCCAACGTCCTGACTTTC; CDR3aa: CASKRGANVLTF
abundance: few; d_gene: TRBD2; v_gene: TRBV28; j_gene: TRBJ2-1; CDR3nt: TGTGCCAGCAGTACCCAACGGACTAGCGGGAGGTCCAGCGAGCAGTTCTTC; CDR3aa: CASSTQRTSGRSSEQFF
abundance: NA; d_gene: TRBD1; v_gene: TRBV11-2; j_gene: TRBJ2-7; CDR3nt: TGTGCCAGCAGCTTGGGACAGGGAGGCTACGAGCAGTACTTC; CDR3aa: CASSLGQGGYEQYF
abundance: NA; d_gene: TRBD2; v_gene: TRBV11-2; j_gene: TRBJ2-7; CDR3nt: TGTGCCAGCAGCCGAAGCGGGAGGCGCTACGAGCAGTACTTC; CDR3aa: CASSRSGRRYEQYF
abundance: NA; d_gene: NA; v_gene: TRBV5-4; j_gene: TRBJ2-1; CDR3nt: TGTGCCAGCAGGGGAGTGATTAATGAGCAGTTCTTC; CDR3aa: CASRGVINEQFF
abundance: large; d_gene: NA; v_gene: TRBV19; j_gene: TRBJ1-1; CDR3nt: TGTGCCAGTAGTACCCCCGGAGCCACTGAAGCTTTCTTT; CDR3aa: CASSTPGATEAFF
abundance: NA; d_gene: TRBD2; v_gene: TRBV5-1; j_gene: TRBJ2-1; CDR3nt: TGCGCCAGCAGCCCCGGACTAGCGGGAGGGTCTTACAATGAGCAGTTCTTC; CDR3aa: CASSPGLAGGSYNEQFF
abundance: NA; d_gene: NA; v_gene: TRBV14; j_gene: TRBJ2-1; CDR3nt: TGTGCCAGCAGCCACTTTAGCAATGAGCAGTTCTTC; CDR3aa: CASSHFSNEQFF
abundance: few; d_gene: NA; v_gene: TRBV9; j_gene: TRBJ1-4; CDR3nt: TGTGCCAGCGGCCATGGTGGGAGGGGCGCGGATGAAAAACTGTTTTTT; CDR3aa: CASGHGGRGADEKLFF
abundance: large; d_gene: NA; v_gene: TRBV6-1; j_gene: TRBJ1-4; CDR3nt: TGTGCCAGCAGTGAACGGGAGGGTTGGGTGTACGATAATGAAAAACTGTTTTTT; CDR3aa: CASSEREGWVYDNEKLFF
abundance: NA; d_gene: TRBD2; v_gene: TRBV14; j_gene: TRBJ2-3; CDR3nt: TGTGCCAGCAGCCAAGGCGGGAGTGGCGCAGATACGCAGTATTTT; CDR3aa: CASSQGGSGADTQYF
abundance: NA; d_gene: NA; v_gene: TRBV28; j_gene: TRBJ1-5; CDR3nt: TGTACCAGCAGTGTGCCCCAGGGAAGGGTCCAGCCCCAGCATTTT; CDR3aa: CTSSVPQGRVQPQHF
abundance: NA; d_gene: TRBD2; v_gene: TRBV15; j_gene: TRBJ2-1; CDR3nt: TGTGCCACCAGCAGAGGGGGACTAGCGGCTTCCAATGAGCAGTTCTTC; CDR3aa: CATSRGGLAASNEQFF
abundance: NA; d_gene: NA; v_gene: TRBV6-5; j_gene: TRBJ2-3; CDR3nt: TGTGCCAGCACGGCGGGATGGGCAGATACGCAGTATTTT; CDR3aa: CASTAGWADTQYF
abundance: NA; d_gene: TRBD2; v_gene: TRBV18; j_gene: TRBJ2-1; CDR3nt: TGTGCCAGCTCACCCGCCTGGGGGGGGAATGAGCAGTTCTTC; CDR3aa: CASSPAWGGNEQFF
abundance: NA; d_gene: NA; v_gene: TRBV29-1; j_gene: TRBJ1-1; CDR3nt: TGCAGCGTTGAAGATATACAGGGAATGAATACTGAAGCTTTCTTT; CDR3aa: CSVEDIQGMNTEAFF
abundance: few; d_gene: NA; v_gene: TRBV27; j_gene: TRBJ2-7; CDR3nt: TGTGCCAGCAGTTTACAGGGTCCGTCCTACGAGCAGTACTTC; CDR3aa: CASSLQGPSYEQYF
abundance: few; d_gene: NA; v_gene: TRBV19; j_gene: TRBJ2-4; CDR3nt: TGTGCCAGTAGGGGCCAGGCCAAAAACATTCAGTACTTC; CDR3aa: CASRGQAKNIQYF
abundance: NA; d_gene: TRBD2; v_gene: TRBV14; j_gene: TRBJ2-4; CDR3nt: TGTGCCAGCAGCCAAGATCGGGAGGGAAAGTACTTC; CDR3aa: CASSQDREGKYF
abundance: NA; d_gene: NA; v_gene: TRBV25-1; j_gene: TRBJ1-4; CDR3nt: TGTGCCAGCAGTGAATATGCGGGCCAACTTAATGAAAAACTGTTTTTT; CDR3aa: CASSEYAGQLNEKLFF
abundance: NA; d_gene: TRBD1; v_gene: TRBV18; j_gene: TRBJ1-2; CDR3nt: TGTGCCAGCTCACTAGACAGGGTCGACTATGGCTACACCTTC; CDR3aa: CASSLDRVDYGYTF
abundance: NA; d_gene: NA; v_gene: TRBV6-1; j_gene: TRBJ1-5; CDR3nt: TGTGCCACACAGGGCAGCAATCAGCCCCAGCATTTT; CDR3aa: CATQGSNQPQHF
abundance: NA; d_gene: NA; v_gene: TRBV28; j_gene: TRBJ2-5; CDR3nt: TGTGCCAGCAGTTTACCCATCGAGGGAGACATAGAGACCCAGTACTTC; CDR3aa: CASSLPIEGDIETQYF
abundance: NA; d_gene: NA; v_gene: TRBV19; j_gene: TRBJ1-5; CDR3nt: TGTGCCAGTAGTATGGGCGGGGCTCATCAGCCCCAGCATTTT; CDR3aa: CASSMGGAHQPQHF
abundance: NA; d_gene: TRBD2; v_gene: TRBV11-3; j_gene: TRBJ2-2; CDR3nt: TGTGCCAGCAGCTCTATAGCGGGAGGGTACACCGGGGAGCTGTTTTTT; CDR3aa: CASSSIAGGYTGELFF
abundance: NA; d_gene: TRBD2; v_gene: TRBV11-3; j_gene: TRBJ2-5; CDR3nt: TGTGCCAGCAGCGCCGGACTAGCGGGAGAAGAGACCCAGTACTTC; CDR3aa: CASSAGLAGEETQYF
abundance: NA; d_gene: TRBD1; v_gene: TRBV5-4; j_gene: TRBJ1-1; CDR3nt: TGTGCCAGCAGCTTGATGACATCGGGACAGGGGTCCGCTTTCTTT; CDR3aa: CASSLMTSGQGSAFF
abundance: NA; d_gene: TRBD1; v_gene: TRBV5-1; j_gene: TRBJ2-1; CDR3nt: TGCGCCAGCCGACAGGGGCGAGGCAATGAGCAGTTCTTC; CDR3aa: CASRQGRGNEQFF
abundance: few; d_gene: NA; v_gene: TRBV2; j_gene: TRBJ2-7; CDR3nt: TGTGCCAGCAGTGATGGGGGGTTGTACGAGCAGTACTTC; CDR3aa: CASSDGGLYEQYF
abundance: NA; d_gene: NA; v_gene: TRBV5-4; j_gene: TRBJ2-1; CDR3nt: TGTGCCAGCAGCCCAAGGAGGGGAGTCAACAATGAGCAGTTCTTC; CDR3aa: CASSPRRGVNNEQFF
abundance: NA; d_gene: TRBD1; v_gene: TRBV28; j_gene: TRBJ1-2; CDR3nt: TGTGCCAGCAGTTCCGGACAGGGTACGGGCTACACCTTC; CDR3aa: CASSSGQGTGYTF
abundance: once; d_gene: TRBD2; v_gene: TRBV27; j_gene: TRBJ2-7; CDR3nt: TGTGCCAGCAGTTCCCTAGCGGGAGCCTACGAGCAGTACTTC; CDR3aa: CASSSLAGAYEQYF
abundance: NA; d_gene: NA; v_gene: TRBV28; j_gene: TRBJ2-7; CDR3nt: TGTGCCAGCAGCCACCCCCGGGCCTACGAGCAGTACTTC; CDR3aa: CASSHPRAYEQYF
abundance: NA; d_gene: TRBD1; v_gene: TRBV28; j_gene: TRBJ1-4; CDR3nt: TGTGCCGGCAGTACCGCGGACAGGAATGAAAAACTGTTTTTT; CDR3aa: CAGSTADRNEKLFF
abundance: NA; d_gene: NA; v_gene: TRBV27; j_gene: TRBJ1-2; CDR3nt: TGTGCCAGCAGCCAGACAATTAACTATGGCTACACCTTC; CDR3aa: CASSQTINYGYTF
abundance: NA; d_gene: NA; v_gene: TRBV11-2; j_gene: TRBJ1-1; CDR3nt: TGTGCCAGCAGCCTCAGTACGAACACTGAAGCTTTCTTT; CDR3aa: CASSLSTNTEAFF